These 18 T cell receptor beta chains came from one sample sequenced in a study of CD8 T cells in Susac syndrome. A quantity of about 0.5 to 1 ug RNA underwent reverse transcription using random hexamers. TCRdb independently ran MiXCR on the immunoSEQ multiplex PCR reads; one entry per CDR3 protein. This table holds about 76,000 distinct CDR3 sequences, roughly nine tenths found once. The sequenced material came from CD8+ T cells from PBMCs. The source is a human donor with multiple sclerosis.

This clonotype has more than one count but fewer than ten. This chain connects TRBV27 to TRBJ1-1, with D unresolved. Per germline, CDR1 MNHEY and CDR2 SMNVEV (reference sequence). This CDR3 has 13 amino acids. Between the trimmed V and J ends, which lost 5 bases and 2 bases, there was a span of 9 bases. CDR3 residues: CASSLGTNTEAFF. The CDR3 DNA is TGTGCCAGCAGTCTAGGTACAAACACTGAAGCTTTCTTT.

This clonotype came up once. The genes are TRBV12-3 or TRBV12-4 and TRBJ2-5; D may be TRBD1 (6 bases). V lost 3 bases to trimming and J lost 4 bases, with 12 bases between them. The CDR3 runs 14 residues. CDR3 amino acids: CASSFLGARETQYF. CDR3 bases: TGTGCCAGCAGTTTTCTGGGGGCCAGAGAGACCCAGTACTTC.

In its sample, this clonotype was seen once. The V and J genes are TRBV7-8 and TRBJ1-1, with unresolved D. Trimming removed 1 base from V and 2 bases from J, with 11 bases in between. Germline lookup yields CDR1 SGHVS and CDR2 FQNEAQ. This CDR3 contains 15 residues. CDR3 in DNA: TGTGCCAGCAGCTTAGAGTGGCATTTAAACACTGAAGCTTTCTTT. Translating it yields CASSLEWHLNTEAFF.

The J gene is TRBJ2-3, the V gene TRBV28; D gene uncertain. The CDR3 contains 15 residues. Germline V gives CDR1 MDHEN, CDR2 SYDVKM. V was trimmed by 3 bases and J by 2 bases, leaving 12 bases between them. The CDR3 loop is CASSLTPIYTDTQYF. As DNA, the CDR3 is TGTGCCAGCAGTTTGACTCCGATCTACACAGATACGCAGTATTTT.

The DNA of the CDR3 is TGCAGCGTAAGAGACGCCTATGGCTACACCTTC. Encoded protein: CSVRDAYGYTF. The chain recombines TRBV29-1 with TRBJ1-2; D call uncertain. Deletions cut 6 bases from V and 4 bases from J, with 9 bases between. Germline assignment: CDR1 SQVTM and CDR2 ANQGSEA. The CDR3 totals 11 residues.

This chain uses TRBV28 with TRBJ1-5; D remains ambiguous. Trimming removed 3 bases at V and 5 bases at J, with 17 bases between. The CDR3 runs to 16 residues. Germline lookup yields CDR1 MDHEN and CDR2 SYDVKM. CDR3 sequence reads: CASSFGEVSVYQPQHF. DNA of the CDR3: TGTGCCAGCAGTTTCGGTGAGGTCTCCGTTTATCAGCCCCAGCATTTT.

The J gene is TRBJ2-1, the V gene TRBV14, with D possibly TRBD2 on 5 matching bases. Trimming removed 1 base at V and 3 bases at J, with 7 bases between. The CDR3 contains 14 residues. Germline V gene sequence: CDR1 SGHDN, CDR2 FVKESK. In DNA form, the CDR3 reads TGTGCCAGCAGCCAAGGTCGGGACTACAATGAGCAGTTCTTC. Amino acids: CASSQGRDYNEQFF.

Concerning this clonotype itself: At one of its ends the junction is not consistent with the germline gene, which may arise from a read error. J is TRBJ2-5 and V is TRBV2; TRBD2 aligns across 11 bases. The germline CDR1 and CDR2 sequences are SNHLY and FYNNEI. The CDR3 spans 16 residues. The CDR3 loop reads CASREGLAGFQETQYF. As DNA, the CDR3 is TGTGCCAGCAGAGAAGGACTAGCGGGCTTCCAAGAGACCCAGTACTTC.

CDR3 region: CASSQTDMETDTQYF. CDR3 nucleotide sequence: TGCGCCAGCAGCCAAACTGACATGGAGACAGATACGCAGTATTTT. The gene calls are TRBV4-1 and TRBJ2-3; D is unclear. V lost 2 bases and J lost 3, with 12 bases in between. CDR3 length equals 15 residues. Germline V lookup: CDR1 MGHRA, CDR2 YSYEKL.

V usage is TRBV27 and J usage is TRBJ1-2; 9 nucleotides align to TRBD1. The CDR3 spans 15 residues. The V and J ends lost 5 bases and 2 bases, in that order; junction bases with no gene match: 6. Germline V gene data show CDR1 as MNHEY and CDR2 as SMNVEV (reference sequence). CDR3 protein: CASSLTGGANYGYTF. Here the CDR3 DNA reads TGTGCCAGCAGTCTAACAGGGGGCGCGAACTATGGCTACACCTTC.

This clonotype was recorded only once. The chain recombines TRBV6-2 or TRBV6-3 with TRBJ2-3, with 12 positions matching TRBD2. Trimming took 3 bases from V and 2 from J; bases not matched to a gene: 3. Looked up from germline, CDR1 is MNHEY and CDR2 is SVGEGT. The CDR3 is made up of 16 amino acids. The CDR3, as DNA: TGTGCCAGCAGTTATCGACTAGCGGGAGACACAGATACGCAGTATTTT. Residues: CASSYRLAGDTDTQYF.

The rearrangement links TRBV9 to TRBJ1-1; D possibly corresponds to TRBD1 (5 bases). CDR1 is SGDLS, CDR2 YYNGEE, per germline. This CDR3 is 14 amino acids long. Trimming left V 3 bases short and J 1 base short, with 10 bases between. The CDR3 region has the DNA TGTGCCAGCAGCGGGGGGACGGAGAACACTGAAGCTTTCTTT. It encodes CASSGGTENTEAFF.

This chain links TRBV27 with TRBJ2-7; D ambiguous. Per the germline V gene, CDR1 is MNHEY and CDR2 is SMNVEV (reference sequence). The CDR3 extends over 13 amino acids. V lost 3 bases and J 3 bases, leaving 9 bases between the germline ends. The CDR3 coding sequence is TGTGCCAGCAGTTTTGGGGTGCACTACGAGCAGTACTTC. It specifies CASSFGVHYEQYF.

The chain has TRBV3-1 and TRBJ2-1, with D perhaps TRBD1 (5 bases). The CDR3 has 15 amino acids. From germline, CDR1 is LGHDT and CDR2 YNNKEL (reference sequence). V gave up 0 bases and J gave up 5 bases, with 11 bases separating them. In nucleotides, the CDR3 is TGTGCCAGCAGCCAAGAAGGGGTAAAGCACAATGAGCAGTTCTTC. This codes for CASSQEGVKHNEQFF.

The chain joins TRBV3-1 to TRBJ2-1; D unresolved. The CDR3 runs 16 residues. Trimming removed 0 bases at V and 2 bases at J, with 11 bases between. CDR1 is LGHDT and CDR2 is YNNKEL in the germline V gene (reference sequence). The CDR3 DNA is TGTGCCAGCAGCCAAGATCCGAGATGGCCCTACAATGAGCAGTTCTTC. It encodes CASSQDPRWPYNEQFF.

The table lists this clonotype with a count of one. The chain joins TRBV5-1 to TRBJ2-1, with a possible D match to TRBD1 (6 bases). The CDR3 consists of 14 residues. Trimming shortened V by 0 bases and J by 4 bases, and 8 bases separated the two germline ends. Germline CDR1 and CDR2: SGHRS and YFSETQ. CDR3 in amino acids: CASSLEDRYNEQFF. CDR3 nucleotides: TGCGCCAGCAGCTTGGAGGACAGATACAATGAGCAGTTCTTC.

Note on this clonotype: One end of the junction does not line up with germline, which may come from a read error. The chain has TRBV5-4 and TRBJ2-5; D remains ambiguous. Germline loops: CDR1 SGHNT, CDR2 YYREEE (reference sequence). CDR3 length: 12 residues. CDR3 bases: TGTGCCAGCAGTTTGGACGGGCCAGTCCAGTACTTC. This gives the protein CASSLDGPVQYF.

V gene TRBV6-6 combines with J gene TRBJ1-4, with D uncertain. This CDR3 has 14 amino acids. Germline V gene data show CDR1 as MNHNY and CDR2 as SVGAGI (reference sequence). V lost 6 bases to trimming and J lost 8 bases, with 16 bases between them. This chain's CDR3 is CASSSTLEREKLFF. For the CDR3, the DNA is TGTGCCAGCAGCTCAACCCTAGAGAGGGAAAAACTGTTTTTT.